The 6 T cell receptor beta chains below come from one sample, sequenced in a study of blood T cell repertoires in COVID-19. Here immunoSEQ multiplex PCR was the method, and the copy in TCRdb shows in-frame clones only, minus some. The table shows fewer than 300,000 clones, with roughly 90% occurring only once. The sequenced sample consisted of peripheral blood. All receptors come from a man between 25 and 39 years old with acute or convalescent COVID-19.

The sample holds one count of this clone. The gene calls are TRBV10-2 and TRBJ2-7, with 8 bases matching TRBD2. The CDR3 has 15 amino acids. The ends lost 0 bases at V and 4 bases at J; junction bases unmatched: 5. CDR1 WSHSY and CDR2 SAAADI come from the germline V gene. The CDR3 is CASSESGTRYYEQYF. The CDR3 DNA is TGCGCCAGCAGTGAGTCGGGGACTAGATATTACGAGCAGTACTTC.

V is TRBV7-3 and J is TRBJ1-2; 9 positions match TRBD1. The CDR3 is made up of 14 amino acids. The germline V gene has CDR1 SGHTA and CDR2 FQGTGA. The V gene end was trimmed by 4 bases and the J gene end by 2 bases; junction bases not matched to a gene: 2. In DNA, the CDR3 is TGTGCCAGCAGCTCAGGGACAGGGAACTATGGCTACACCTTC. Its translation is CASSSGTGNYGYTF.

This chain joins TRBV3-1 (or the pseudogene TRBV3-2) and TRBJ2-7; weak D call: TRBD2 (5 bases). This CDR3 spans 18 amino acids. V gave up 3 bases and J gave up 6 bases, with 27 bases separating them. Germline values: CDR1 LGHDT, CDR2 YNNKEL (reference sequence). The CDR3 DNA is TGTGCCAGCAGCCATAAGGAGTTGGGTTCACTATTAGGGAGCGAGCAGTACTTC. Its translation: CASSHKELGSLLGSEQYF.

J is TRBJ1-2 and V is TRBV28, with D perhaps matching TRBD1 (5 bases). Per germline, CDR1 MDHEN and CDR2 SYDVKM. V was cut by 8 bases and J by 0 bases, with 10 bases left in between. The CDR3 is made up of 13 amino acids. The CDR3 sequence: CASGRGSNYGYTF. CDR3 nucleotides: TGTGCCAGCGGAAGGGGCTCTAACTATGGCTACACCTTC.

The CDR3 spells CARKGVSYNEQFF. The DNA for the CDR3 is TGTGCCAGGAAGGGGGTTTCCTACAATGAGCAGTTCTTC. The J gene is TRBJ2-1, the V gene TRBV6-5; D may be TRBD1 (6 bases). CDR1 and CDR2 (germline): MNHEY, SVGAGI. V was cut by 9 bases and J by 1 base, with 10 bases left in between. The CDR3 length is 13 residues.

The chain has TRBV7-9 and TRBJ1-2; 9 nucleotides match TRBD1. The CDR3 loop spans 15 amino acids. Germline-derived CDR1 and CDR2 are SEHNR and FQNEAQ (reference sequence). Germline trimming cut 10 bases from V and 8 bases from J; bases unmatched to any gene: 17. CDR3 sequence reads: CAIFVLGQGRGGYTF. The DNA for the CDR3 is TGTGCCATCTTCGTTTTGGGACAGGGTAGAGGGGGCTACACCTTC. Together with reference TRBV7-9 and TRBJ1-2, the CDR3 gives the full variable domain: DTGVSQNPRHKITKRGQNVTFRCDPISEHNRLYWYRQTLGQGPEFLTYFQNEAQLEKSRLLSDRFSAERPKGSFSTLEIQRTEQGDSAMYLCAIFVLGQGRGGYTFGSGTRLTVV.